This note documents a single T cell receptor (beta chain) sequence. Its specific antigen is unknown. Base qualities are not provided; no much larger clone lies one nucleotide away. This entry is derived from a study of blood T cell repertoires in COVID-19 (dated by TCRdb to about 2020). About the full investigation: Collaborator samples came from the United States, Italy and Spain and covered acute and convalescent phases of COVID-19. Samples were obtained from the ongoing ImmuneRACE study (first 160 participants) and from about 1,300 subjects provided by 6 global collaborators. A freely available public database, intended as a resource for researchers studying the immune response to SARS-CoV-2, is where the repertoires were released. The dataset comprised deeply sampled blood TCRbeta repertoires from subjects exposed to, actively infected with, or recovered from COVID-19. Where available, HLA class I and class II types were taken from metadata supplied by the sample provider and were not determined by assay-based typing. The sample metadata nearly always contained a de-identified subject ID, COVID-19 status, age in years and sex. The material from the prospective study consisted of cDNA or gDNA derived from T cells, B-cell-depleted T cells, or PBMCs.

The study at large found these results: Clinical and demographic metadata were provided uncurated, with the amount varying by source and participant.

Whole blood was collected in K2EDTA tubes by collaborating institutions according to the institutions' own protocols. Collaborator samples were shipped for TCRbeta analysis as frozen whole blood, isolated PBMCs, or DNA extracted from either sample type. The germline V end is reduced by 7 bases and the J end by 4 bases; junction bases left unmatched: 5. For CDR1 and CDR2, the germline V gene lists SNHLY and FYNNEI. The CDR3 holds 14 amino acids from the cysteine to the phenylalanine. CDR3 DNA is the only sequence kept; it has 42 bases, read in frame from the first base. The immunoSEQ Assay, a bias-controlled multiplex PCR, was used to amplify TCRbeta CDR3 regions from genomic DNA. Per the source publication's procedure: The number of nucleated cells in each sample was estimated from the amplification of reference gene primers within the assay. To quantify the absolute abundance of each unique TCRbeta CDR3 rearrangement, sequence reads were collapsed and filtered. Productive Simpson clonality was computed per sample as the square root of Simpson's diversity index over productive rearrangements. TCRdb's version of the immuneACCESS table is confined to in-frame rearrangements and falls short of the full clone set. An unresolved V gene accounts for under half of the shortfall where checked; the remainder is of unknown origin. The D gene and trimming were derived from the DNA, and the V and J assignments and clone size from that table. This sample comprises around 270,000 clones, 65% to 90% of them detected only once. The ten top clones hold just under 2% of the sample.

The sequencing input was peripheral blood. The chain couples TRBV2 to TRBJ2-2; the junction holds 8 bases that match TRBD2. The source is a man younger than 40 with active or convalescent COVID-19. The CDR3: CASNGGGPTGELFF. In nucleotide form, the sequence is TGTGCCAGCAACGGGGGGGGGCCCACCGGGGAGCTGTTTTTT.